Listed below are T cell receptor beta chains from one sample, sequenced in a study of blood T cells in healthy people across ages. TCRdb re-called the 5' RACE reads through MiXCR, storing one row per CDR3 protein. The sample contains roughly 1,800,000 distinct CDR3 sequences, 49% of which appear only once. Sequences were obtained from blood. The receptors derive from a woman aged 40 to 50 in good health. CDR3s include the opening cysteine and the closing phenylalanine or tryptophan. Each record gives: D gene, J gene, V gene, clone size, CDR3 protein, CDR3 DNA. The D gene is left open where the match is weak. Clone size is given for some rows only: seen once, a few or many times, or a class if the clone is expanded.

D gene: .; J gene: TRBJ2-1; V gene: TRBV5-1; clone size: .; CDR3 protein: CASSFSTRGNYNEQFF; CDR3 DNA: TGCGCCAGCAGCTTCTCAACCCGAGGAAACTACAATGAGCAGTTCTTC
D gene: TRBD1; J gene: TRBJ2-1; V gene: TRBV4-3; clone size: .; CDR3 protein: CASSHGTAYEQLF; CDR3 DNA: TGCGCCAGCAGCCATGGGACAGCGTATGAGCAGCTCTTC
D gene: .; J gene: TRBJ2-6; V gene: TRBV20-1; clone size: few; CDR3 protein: CSALRSGANVLTF; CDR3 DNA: TGCAGTGCTCTCAGATCCGGGGCCAACGTCCTGACTTTC
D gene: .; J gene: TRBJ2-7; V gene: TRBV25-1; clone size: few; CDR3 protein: CASREYYEQYF; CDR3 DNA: TGTGCCAGCAGGGAGTACTACGAGCAGTACTTC
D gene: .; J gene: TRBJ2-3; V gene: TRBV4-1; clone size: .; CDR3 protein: CASSQAEGVGDAQYF; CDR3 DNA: TGCGCCAGCAGCCAGGCCGAGGGTGTGGGAGATGCGCAGTATTTT
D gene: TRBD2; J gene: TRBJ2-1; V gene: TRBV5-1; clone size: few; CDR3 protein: CASSHGLAGVVNEQFF; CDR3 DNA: TGCGCCAGCAGCCATGGACTAGCGGGCGTGGTGAATGAGCAGTTCTTC
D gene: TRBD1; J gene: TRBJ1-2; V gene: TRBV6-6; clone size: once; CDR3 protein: CASTETGGIDGYTF; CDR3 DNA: TGTGCCAGCACAGAAACAGGGGGAATTGATGGCTACACCTTC
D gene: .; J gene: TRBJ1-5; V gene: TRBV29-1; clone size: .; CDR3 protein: CSVEEGGAYNQPQHF; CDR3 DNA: TGCAGCGTTGAAGAAGGAGGGGCTTACAATCAGCCCCAGCATTTT
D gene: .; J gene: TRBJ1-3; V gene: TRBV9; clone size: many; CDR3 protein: CASSSRPGSPGNTIYF; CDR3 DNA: TGTGCCAGCAGCTCGCGCCCCGGTAGTCCTGGAAACACCATATATTTT
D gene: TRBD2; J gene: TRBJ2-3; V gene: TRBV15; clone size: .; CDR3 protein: CATSRDKAGGEGDTQYF; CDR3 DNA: TGTGCCACCAGCAGAGATAAAGCGGGGGGCGAGGGAGATACGCAGTATTTT
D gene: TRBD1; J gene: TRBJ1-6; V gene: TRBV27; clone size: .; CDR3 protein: CASSLDRGLSSPLHF; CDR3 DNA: TGTGCCAGCAGTTTAGACAGGGGATTGAGTTCACCCCTCCACTTT
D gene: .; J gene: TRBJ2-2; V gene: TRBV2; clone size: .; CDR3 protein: CASRGSTTGELFF; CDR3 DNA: TGTGCCAGCAGGGGGAGTACCACCGGGGAGCTGTTTTTT
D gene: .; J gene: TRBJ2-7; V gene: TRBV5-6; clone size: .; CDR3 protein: CAGSGLLAGATYEQYF; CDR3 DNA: TGTGCCGGCAGCGGCCTTCTCGCGGGGGCCACCTACGAGCAGTACTTC
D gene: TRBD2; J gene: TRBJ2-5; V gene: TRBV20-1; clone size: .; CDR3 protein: CSAPRTRAGEQYF; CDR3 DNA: TGCAGTGCTCCTCGGACTAGGGCGGGTGAGCAGTACTTC
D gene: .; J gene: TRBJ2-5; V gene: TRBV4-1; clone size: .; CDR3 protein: CASSQIRQGRETQYF; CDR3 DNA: TGCGCCAGCAGCCAAATAAGGCAGGGAAGGGAGACCCAGTACTTC
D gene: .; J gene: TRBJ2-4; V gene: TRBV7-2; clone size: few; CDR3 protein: CASSLGGLAAKNIQYF; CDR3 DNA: TGTGCCAGCAGCTTAGGGGGGCTGGCAGCCAAAAACATTCAGTACTTC
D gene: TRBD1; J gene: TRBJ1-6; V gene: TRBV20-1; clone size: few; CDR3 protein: CSASPGTGNSPLHF; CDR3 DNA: TGCAGCGCTTCACCCGGGACAGGCAATTCACCCCTCCACTTT
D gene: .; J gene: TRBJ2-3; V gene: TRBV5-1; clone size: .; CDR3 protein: CASSSPGTPLGPDTQYF; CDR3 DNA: TGCGCCAGCAGCTCTCCCGGGACTCCCTTAGGGCCAGATACGCAGTATTTT
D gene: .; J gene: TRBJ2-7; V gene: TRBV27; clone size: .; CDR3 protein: CASSLDPGHYEQYF; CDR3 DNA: TGTGCCAGCAGTTTGGATCCAGGGCACTACGAGCAGTACTTC
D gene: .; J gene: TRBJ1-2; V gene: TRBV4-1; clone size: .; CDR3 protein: CASSPTGASNYGYTF; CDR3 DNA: TGCGCCAGCAGCCCGACAGGAGCCTCCAACTATGGCTACACCTTC
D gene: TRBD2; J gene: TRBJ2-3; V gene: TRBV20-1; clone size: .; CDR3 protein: CSALLLAGGPDTQYF; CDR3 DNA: TGCAGTGCTCTACTACTAGCGGGGGGCCCTGATACGCAGTATTTT
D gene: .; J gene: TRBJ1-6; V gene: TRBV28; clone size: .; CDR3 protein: CASRPGDRSSYNSPLHF; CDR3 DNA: TGTGCCAGCAGGCCGGGGGACCGGAGCTCCTATAATTCACCCCTCCACTTT
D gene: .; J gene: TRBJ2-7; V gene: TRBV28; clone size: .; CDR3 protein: CASSLYRGTSDEQYF; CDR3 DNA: TGTGCCAGCAGTTTATATAGGGGTACTTCGGACGAGCAGTACTTC
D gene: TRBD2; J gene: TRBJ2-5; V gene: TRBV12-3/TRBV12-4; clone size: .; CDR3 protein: CASSLGLLSGGNQETQYF; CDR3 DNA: TGTGCCAGCAGTTTAGGCCTCCTTAGCGGGGGGAACCAAGAGACCCAGTACTTC
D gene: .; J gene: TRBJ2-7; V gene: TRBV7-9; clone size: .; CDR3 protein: CASSFVASGEQYF; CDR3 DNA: TGTGCCAGCAGCTTCGTCGCTTCTGGCGAGCAGTACTTC
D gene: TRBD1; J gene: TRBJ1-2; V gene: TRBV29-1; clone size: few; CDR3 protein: CSVGEGAPYGYTF; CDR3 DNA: TGCAGCGTTGGGGAGGGGGCCCCCTATGGCTACACCTTC
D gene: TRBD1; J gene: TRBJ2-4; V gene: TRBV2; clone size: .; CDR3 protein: CASSPVQGKENIQYF; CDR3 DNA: TGTGCCAGCAGCCCGGTACAGGGGAAGGAAAACATTCAGTACTTC
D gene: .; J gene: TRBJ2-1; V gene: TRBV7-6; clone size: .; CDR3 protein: CASSLWNYNEQFF; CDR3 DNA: TGTGCCAGCAGCTTATGGAACTACAATGAGCAGTTCTTC
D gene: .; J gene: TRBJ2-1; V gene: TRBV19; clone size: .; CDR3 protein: CASSPRDWRDNEQFF; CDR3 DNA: TGTGCCAGTAGTCCTCGGGACTGGCGAGACAATGAGCAGTTCTTC
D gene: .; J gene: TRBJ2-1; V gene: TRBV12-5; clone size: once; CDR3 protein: CASGGEQGSNEQFF; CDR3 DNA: TGTGCTAGTGGGGGGGAGCAGGGGTCGAATGAGCAGTTCTTC
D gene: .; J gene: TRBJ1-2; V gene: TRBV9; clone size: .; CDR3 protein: CASSALRTSGGYGYTF; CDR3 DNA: TGTGCCAGCAGCGCCCTGAGGACAAGCGGGGGCTATGGCTACACCTTC
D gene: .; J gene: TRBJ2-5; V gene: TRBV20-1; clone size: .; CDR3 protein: CSATRSGLYNEQYF; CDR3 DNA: TGCAGTGCTACCAGATCGGGACTGTACAATGAGCAGTACTTC
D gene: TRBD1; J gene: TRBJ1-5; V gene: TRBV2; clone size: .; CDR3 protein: CASGTGGSQPQHF; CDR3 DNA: TGTGCCAGCGGGACAGGGGGAAGTCAGCCCCAGCATTTT
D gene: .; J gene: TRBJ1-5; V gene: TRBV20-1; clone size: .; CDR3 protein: CSALTGTLSNQPQHF; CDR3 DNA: TGCAGTGCCCTGACCGGGACTCTTAGCAATCAGCCCCAGCATTTT
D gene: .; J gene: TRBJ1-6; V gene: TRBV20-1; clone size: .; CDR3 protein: CSAREGQQNSPLHF; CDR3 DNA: TGCAGTGCTAGGGAGGGACAACAGAATTCACCCCTCCACTTT
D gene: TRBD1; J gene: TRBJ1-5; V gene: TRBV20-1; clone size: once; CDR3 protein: CSAGQGRFNQPQHF; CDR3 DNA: TGCAGTGCTGGACAGGGGAGATTCAATCAGCCCCAGCATTTT
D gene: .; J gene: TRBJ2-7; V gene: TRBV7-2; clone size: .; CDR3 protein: CTSSSRATYEQYF; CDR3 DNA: TGTACCAGCAGCTCCCGGGCCACCTACGAGCAGTACTTC
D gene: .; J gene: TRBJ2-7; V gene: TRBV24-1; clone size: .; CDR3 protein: CATSDRTYEQYF; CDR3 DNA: TGTGCCACCTCGGACAGAACCTACGAGCAGTACTTC
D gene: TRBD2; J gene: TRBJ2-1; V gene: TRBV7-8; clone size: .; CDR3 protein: CASSFKLAGGLVDEQFF; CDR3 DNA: TGTGCCAGCAGCTTCAAACTAGCGGGAGGCCTTGTCGATGAGCAGTTCTTC
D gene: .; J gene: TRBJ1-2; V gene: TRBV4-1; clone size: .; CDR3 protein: CASSQDTPALKGYTF; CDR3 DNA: TGCGCCAGCAGTCAAGATACCCCAGCGCTGAAAGGCTACACCTTC
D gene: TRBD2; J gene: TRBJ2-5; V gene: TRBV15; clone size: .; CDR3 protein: CATGSGGVWKTQYF; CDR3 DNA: TGTGCCACCGGGTCGGGGGGTGTATGGAAGACCCAGTACTTC
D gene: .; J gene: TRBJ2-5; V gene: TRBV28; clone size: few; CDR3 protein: CASSGQRDTIQETQYF; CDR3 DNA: TGTGCCAGCAGTGGGCAACGGGATACTATCCAAGAGACCCAGTACTTC
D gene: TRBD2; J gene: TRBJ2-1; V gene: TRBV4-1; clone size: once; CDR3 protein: CASSPREGFSYEQFF; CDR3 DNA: TGCGCCAGCAGCCCCAGGGAGGGATTCTCCTACGAGCAGTTCTTC
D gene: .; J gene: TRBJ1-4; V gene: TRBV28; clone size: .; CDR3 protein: CASSLSTGRLAEKLFF; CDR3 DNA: TGTGCCAGCAGTCTTTCTACAGGGAGGCTGGCTGAAAAACTGTTTTTT